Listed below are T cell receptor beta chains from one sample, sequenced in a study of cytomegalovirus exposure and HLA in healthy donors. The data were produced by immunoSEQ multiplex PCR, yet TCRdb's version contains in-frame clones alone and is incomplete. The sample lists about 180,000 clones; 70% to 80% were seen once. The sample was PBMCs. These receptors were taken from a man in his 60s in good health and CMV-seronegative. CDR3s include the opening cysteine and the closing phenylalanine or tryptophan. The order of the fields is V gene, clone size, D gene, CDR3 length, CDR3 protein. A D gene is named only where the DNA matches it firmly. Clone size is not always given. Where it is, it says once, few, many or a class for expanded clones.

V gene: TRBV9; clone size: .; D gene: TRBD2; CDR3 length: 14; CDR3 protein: CASSVSGGTDTQYF
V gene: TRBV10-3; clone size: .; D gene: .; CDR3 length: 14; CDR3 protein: CAIRDGTSGNTIYF
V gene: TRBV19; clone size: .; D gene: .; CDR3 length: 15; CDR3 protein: CASSMQGDSSYEQYF
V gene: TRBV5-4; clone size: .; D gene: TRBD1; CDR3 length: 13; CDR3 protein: CASSLTGGHGYTF
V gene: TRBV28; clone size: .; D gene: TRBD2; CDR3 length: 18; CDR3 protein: CASSLPGLAGGNTDTQYF
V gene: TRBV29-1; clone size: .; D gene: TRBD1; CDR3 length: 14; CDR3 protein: CSVDRTGAGTEAFF
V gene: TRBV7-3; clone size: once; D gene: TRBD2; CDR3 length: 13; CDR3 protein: CASSSREGTEQYF
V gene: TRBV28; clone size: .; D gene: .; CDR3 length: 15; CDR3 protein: CASSFGDSSYNEQFF
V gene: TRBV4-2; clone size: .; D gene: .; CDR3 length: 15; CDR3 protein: CASSQDSGDSYEQYF
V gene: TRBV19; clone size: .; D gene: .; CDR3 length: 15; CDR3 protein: CASSMGRVPYNEQFF
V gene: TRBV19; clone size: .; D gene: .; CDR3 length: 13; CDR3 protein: CASSIGRFYEQYF
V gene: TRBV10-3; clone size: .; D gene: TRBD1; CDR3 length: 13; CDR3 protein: CATRDSEEETQYF
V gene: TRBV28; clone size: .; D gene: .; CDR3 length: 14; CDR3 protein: CASSPHRGASGYTF
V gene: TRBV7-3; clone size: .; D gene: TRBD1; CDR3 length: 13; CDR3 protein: CASSTGVGEKLFF
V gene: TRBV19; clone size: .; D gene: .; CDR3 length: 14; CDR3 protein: CASSIRQPNTEAFF
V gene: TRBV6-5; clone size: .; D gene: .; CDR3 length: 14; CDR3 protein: CASSYYQGSDTQYF
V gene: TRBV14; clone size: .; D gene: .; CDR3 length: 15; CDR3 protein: CASSPLGHFPDTQYF
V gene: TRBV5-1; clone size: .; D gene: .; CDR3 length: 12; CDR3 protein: CASSSDSGGYTF
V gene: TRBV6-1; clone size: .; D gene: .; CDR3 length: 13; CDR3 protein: CASPTDQNTEAFF
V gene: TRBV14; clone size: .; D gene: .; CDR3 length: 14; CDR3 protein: CASSLVPYTYEQYF
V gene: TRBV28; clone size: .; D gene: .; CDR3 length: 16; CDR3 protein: CASSLAGRGRGNTIYF
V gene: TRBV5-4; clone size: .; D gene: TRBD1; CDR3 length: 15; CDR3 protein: CASSPRDRVNTEAFF
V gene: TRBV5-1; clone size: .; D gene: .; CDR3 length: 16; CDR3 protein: CASSLGGAPNTGELFF
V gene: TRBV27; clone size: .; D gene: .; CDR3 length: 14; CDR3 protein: CASSPARKGYEQYF
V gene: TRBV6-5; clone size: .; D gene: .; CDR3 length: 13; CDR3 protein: CASSYQGGEKLFF
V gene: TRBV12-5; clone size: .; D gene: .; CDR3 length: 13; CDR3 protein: CASGVTGGTEAFF
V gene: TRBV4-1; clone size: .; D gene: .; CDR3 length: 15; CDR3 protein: CASSQETGYLYGYTF
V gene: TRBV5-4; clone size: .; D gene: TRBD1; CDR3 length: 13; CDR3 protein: CASSQGGTDTQYF
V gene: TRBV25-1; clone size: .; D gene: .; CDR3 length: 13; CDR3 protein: CASSTRSGSPLHF
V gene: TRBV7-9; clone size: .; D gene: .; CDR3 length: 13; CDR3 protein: CASSLEGGIEQYF
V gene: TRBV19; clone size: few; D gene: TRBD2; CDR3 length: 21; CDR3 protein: CASSPNGGGTSGPSNPYEQYF
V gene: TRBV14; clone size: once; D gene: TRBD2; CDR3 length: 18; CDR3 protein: CASSQDFGGAGSGNEQFF
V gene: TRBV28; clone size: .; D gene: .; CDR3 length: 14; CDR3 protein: CASSSQGPNYGYTF
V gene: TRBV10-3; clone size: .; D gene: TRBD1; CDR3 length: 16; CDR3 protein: CAISDRDRVAKNIQYF
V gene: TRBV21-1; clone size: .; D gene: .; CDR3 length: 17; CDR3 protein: CASSKGTVQGWYNEQFF